One sample yielded the 28 T cell receptor beta chains listed below, sequenced in a study of blood T cell repertoires in COVID-19. Clones were read by immunoSEQ multiplex PCR, and TCRdb kept only the in-frame ones, dropping some. The repertoire holds approximately 88,000 clones, with 80% as singletons. The sample comprised peripheral blood. The origin of the receptors is a woman of 80 years or more with acute or convalescent COVID-19.

V usage is TRBV19 and J usage is TRBJ1-5; 7 nucleotides align to TRBD1. The V and J ends lost 2 bases and 2 bases, in that order; junction bases with no gene match: 6. The CDR3 is 16 amino acids. Per the germline V gene, CDR1 is LNHDA and CDR2 is SQIVND (reference sequence). As DNA, the CDR3 is TGTGCCAGTAGTATAAGAGGGGGCGCCGGCAATCAGCCCCAGCATTTT. It specifies CASSIRGGAGNQPQHF.

This chain uses TRBV7-9 with TRBJ1-1, with TRBD1 identical over 8 bases. The CDR3 is 16 residues long. The trim removed 4 bases at V and 1 base at J, leaving 8 bases unmatched. Germline V lookup: CDR1 SEHNR, CDR2 FQNEAQ (reference sequence). The CDR3 protein is CASSYDAGQGNTEAFF. The CDR3 coding sequence is TGTGCCAGCAGCTACGACGCTGGACAGGGGAACACTGAAGCTTTCTTT. The full variable domain, in which reference TRBV7-9 and TRBJ1-1 provide the parts outside the CDR3, is DTGVSQNPRHKITKRGQNVTFRCDPISEHNRLYWYRQTLGQGPEFLTYFQNEAQLEKSRLLSDRFSAERPKGSFSTLEIQRTEQGDSAMYLCASSYDAGQGNTEAFFGQGTRLTVV.

V and J are TRBV6-5 and TRBJ2-7; 10 nucleotides match TRBD2. Germline CDR1 MNHEY, CDR2 SVGAGI. V shed 8 bases, J shed 5 bases, and the junction held 9 bases outside the gene matches. The CDR3 contains 14 residues. The chain's CDR3 is CASGSLAGVDEQYF. DNA of the CDR3: TGTGCCAGCGGAAGCCTAGCGGGGGTTGACGAGCAGTACTTC.

This clone was recorded a few times. This rearrangement joins TRBV19 to TRBJ1-4; tentatively, D is TRBD1 (6 bases). This CDR3 has 13 residues. Germline V lookup: CDR1 LNHDA, CDR2 SQIVND (reference sequence). Trimming removed 3 bases at V and 6 bases at J, with 8 bases between. In DNA, the CDR3 is TGTGCCAGTAGTATCGGACAGCATGAAAAACTGTTTTTT. Translating gives CASSIGQHEKLFF.

The chain links TRBV7-9 to TRBJ2-1; TRBD2 might be the D (6 bases). The V gene lost 6 bases and the J gene lost 4 bases, with 19 bases spanning the gap. The germline gives CDR1 SEHNR, CDR2 FQNEAQ (reference sequence). The CDR3 is 16 amino acids. The CDR3 DNA is TGTGCCAGCAGTAGGGTAGGCGGGGTAAAGTACAATGAGCAGTTCTTC. This encodes CASSRVGGVKYNEQFF.

This chain uses TRBV5-1 with TRBJ2-3; 7 bases are a match to TRBD2. The germline V gene encodes CDR1 SGHRS and CDR2 YFSETQ. V dropped 3 bases and J dropped 0; count of bases not matched to a gene: 13. The CDR3 length is 18 residues. The CDR3 bases are TGCGCCAGCAGCTCGATCACTAGCGCGCCGGCTAGCACAGATACGCAGTATTTT. Protein sequence: CASSSITSAPASTDTQYF.

CDR3 nucleotides: TGTGCCAGCAGTTTGGCAGGGGGACAAGAGACCCAGTACTTC. Its protein product is CASSLAGGQETQYF. This rearrangement joins TRBV6-5 to TRBJ2-5, with 7 bases lining up with TRBD1. The CDR3 runs 14 residues. Looked up from germline, CDR1 is MNHEY and CDR2 is SVGAGI. V shed 4 bases and J 2 bases; nucleotides not matched to a gene: 4.

The chain recombines TRBV6-1 with TRBJ1-3; maybe TRBD1 (5 bases). Trimming pared 2 bases from V and 2 bases from J, leaving 10 bases between. CDR3 length: 15 residues. In germline, CDR1 is MNHNS, CDR2 SASEGT. The CDR3 loop is CASSERGTTGNTIYF. In DNA form, the CDR3 reads TGTGCCAGCAGTGAACGTGGGACTACTGGAAACACCATATATTTT.

This chain links TRBV7-6 with TRBJ1-4, with a possible D match to TRBD1 (6 bases). The length of the CDR3 is 14 residues. Germline lookup yields CDR1 SGHVS and CDR2 FNYEAQ. The V gene lost 1 base and the J gene lost 11 bases, with 14 bases spanning the gap. The CDR3 sequence: CASSLEPGHWKLFF. The CDR3 DNA is TGTGCCAGCAGCTTAGAACCGGGACACTGGAAACTGTTTTTT.

The V and J genes are TRBV2 and TRBJ1-4; TRBD1 agrees at 7 bases. The CDR3 spans 14 residues. CDR1 and CDR2 (germline): SNHLY, FYNNEI. Trimming took 6 bases from V and 5 from J; bases not matched to a gene: 6. CDR3 in DNA: TGTGCCAGCAGCGCCGGGACAGAGAATGAAAAACTGTTTTTT. Translation gives CASSAGTENEKLFF.

The gene calls are TRBV5-1 and TRBJ1-3; D perhaps matches TRBD1 (6 bases). V was cut by 0 bases and J by 0 bases, with 7 bases left in between. Germline V gene data show CDR1 as SGHRS and CDR2 as YFSETQ. The CDR3 is made up of 15 amino acids. CDR3 residues: CASSLGGGSGNTIYF. The CDR3 region has the DNA TGCGCCAGCAGCTTGGGAGGGGGCTCTGGAAACACCATATATTTT.

The genes are TRBV5-1 and TRBJ2-3, with a tentative D call TRBD2 (6 bases). CDR3 length: 15 residues. Germline loops: CDR1 SGHRS, CDR2 YFSETQ. Trimming left V 3 bases short and J 3 bases short, with 14 bases between. CDR3 in amino acids: CASSSWTTPTDTQYF. Written as DNA, the CDR3 is TGCGCCAGCAGCTCCTGGACTACCCCGACAGATACGCAGTATTTT.

The CDR3 DNA follows: TGTGCCAGCAGCCAAGGAAACTTGAACTATGGCTACACCTTC. Encoded protein: CASSQGNLNYGYTF. V usage is TRBV3-1 (or the pseudogene TRBV3-2) and J usage is TRBJ1-2; D is uncertain. Trimming took 1 base from V and 2 from J, leaving 8 bases between them. The CDR3 runs 14 residues. Germline CDR1 and CDR2: LGHDT and YNNKEL (reference sequence).

This clone appeared a few times. The chain carries TRBV29-1 and TRBJ1-1, with TRBD1 identical over 7 bases. Unmatched junction bases numbered 7, after V lost 4 bases and J lost 8 bases. From germline, CDR1 is SQVTM and CDR2 ANQGSEA. The CDR3 has 12 residues. For the CDR3, the DNA is TGCAGCGTTGGTCAGGGGGTTGTGGAAGCTTTCTTT. It is translated as CSVGQGVVEAFF.

This clone was observed a few times. The chain links TRBV6-1 to TRBJ2-7, with D possibly TRBD1 on 6 matching bases. Germline lookup yields CDR1 MNHNS and CDR2 SASEGT. This CDR3 region has 15 residues. Trimming left V 1 base short and J 5 bases short, with 15 bases between. CDR3 DNA sequence: TGTGCCAGCAGTGAAGGGCACAGGGTCTCTAACGAGCAGTACTTC. Translating it yields CASSEGHRVSNEQYF.

In its sample, this clone was seen a few times. This rearrangement joins TRBV18 to TRBJ2-7; 8 nucleotides align to TRBD2. V trimming: 3 bases; J trimming: 2 bases; junction bases outside the gene matches: 3. CDR3 length equals 14 residues. From germline, CDR1 is KGHSH and CDR2 LQKENI. The CDR3 loop reads CASSPSGGAYEQYF. The CDR3 region has the DNA TGTGCCAGCTCACCCTCGGGGGGGGCCTACGAGCAGTACTTC.

This clone has more than one count but fewer than ten. The chain combines TRBV5-6 with TRBJ2-1, with 8 bases aligning to TRBD2. CDR3 size: 15 residues. CDR1 and CDR2 (germline): SGHDT, YYEEEE. The V gene end was trimmed by 2 bases and the J gene end by 5 bases; junction bases not matched to a gene: 6. This CDR3 reads CASSLVSGGHNEQFF. CDR3 in DNA: TGTGCCAGCAGCTTAGTCAGCGGGGGTCACAATGAGCAGTTCTTC.

The chain employs TRBV19 and TRBJ2-5; a weak D match, TRBD1 (5 bases). CDR3 length equals 15 residues. In germline, CDR1 is LNHDA, CDR2 SQIVND (reference sequence). The V end was cut by 1 base, the J end by 0 bases, with 9 bases between. The CDR3 loop is CASSIGRQYQETQYF. Written as DNA, the CDR3 is TGTGCCAGTAGTATAGGTCGACAGTACCAAGAGACCCAGTACTTC.

The chain has TRBV11-2 and TRBJ1-4; D is ambiguous. The CDR3 spans 14 residues. Germline V gene lookup returns CDR1 SGHAT and CDR2 FQNNGV. The V gene lost 4 bases and the J gene lost 6 bases, with 12 bases spanning the gap. For the CDR3, the DNA is TGTGCCAGCAGCTCACAGTTAGTCTATGAAAAACTGTTTTTT. It specifies CASSSQLVYEKLFF.

Only a few counts were recorded for this clone. V gene TRBV6-2 or TRBV6-3 combines with J gene TRBJ2-3; the D gene is possibly TRBD1 (5 bases). Trimming stripped 5 bases from V and 11 bases from J, with 14 bases between. CDR1 is MNHEY, CDR2 SVGEGT, per germline. The CDR3 consists of 12 residues. This CDR3 is CASSRTPFQQYF. CDR3 DNA: TGTGCCAGCAGTCGGACACCGTTCCAGCAGTATTTT.

The CDR3 nucleotides read TGTGCCAGTAGTATAAGACAGGGGGGCGCCAATCAGCCCCAGCATTTT. Translating gives CASSIRQGGANQPQHF. The chain links TRBV19 to TRBJ1-5, with 9 bases fitting TRBD1. From germline, CDR1 is LNHDA and CDR2 SQIVND (reference sequence). The ends lost 2 bases at V and 3 bases at J; junction bases unmatched: 5. The CDR3 is 16 amino acids.

The V and J genes are TRBV5-1 and TRBJ2-5; a weak D match, TRBD2 (6 bases). Germline V gene data show CDR1 as SGHRS and CDR2 as YFSETQ. V lost 4 bases and J lost 0, with 7 bases in between. The CDR3 loop spans 13 amino acids. This CDR3 reads CASSGGNQETQYF. Written as DNA, the CDR3 is TGCGCCAGCAGCGGGGGGAACCAAGAGACCCAGTACTTC.

The chain recombines TRBV18 with TRBJ2-7, with TRBD1 matching 9 bases. V gave up 2 bases and J gave up 7 bases; unmatched junction bases: 6. Germline values: CDR1 KGHSH, CDR2 LQKENI. This CDR3 is 14 amino acids long. CDR3 loop: CASSPSGQGREQYF. The CDR3, as DNA: TGTGCCAGCTCACCATCCGGACAGGGGAGAGAGCAGTACTTC. The full variable domain, completed using reference TRBV18 and TRBJ2-7, is NAGVMQNPRHLVRRRGQEARLRCSPMKGHSHVYWYRQLPEEGLKFMVYLQKENIIDESGMPKERFSAEFPKEGPSILRIQQVVRGDSAAYFCASSPSGQGREQYFGPGTRLTVT.

V usage is TRBV15 and J usage is TRBJ1-2; 9 positions agree with TRBD1. Unmatched junction bases numbered 9, after V lost 8 bases and J lost 2 bases. In germline, CDR1 is LNHNV, CDR2 YYDKDF (reference sequence). The CDR3 spans 15 residues. CDR3 sequence: CATWTGASANYGYTF. As DNA, the CDR3 is TGTGCCACCTGGACAGGGGCCAGCGCGAACTATGGCTACACCTTC. The full variable domain, completed using reference TRBV15 and TRBJ1-2, is DAMVIQNPRYQVTQFGKPVTLSCSQTLNHNVMYWYQQKSSQAPKLLFHYYDKDFNNEADTPDNFQSRRPNTSFCFLDIRSPGLGDTAMYLCATWTGASANYGYTFGSGTRLTVV.

The CDR3 protein is CASSLGQGNYEQYF. The CDR3 DNA sequence: TGCGCCAGCAGCTTGGGACAGGGCAACTACGAGCAGTACTTC. The chain joins TRBV5-1 to TRBJ2-7; 7 bases align to TRBD1. Germline V lookup: CDR1 SGHRS, CDR2 YFSETQ. The V and J ends lost 0 bases and 3 bases, in that order; junction bases with no gene match: 3. This CDR3 has 14 residues.

The genes are TRBV24-1 and TRBJ1-4; 7 bases agree with TRBD1. CDR1 is KGHDR, CDR2 SFDVKD, per germline. This CDR3 contains 20 residues. V shed 2 bases, J shed 0 bases, and the junction held 14 bases outside the gene matches. The CDR3 is CATSDCPGGNRVATNEKLFF. The CDR3 DNA is TGTGCCACCAGTGATTGCCCAGGGGGGAACAGGGTTGCAACTAATGAAAAACTGTTTTTT.

The chain joins TRBV6-5 to TRBJ1-1; D remains unclear. Germline CDR1 and CDR2: MNHEY and SVGAGI. V lost 0 bases and J 1 base, leaving 9 bases between the germline ends. The CDR3 is 15 amino acids. CDR3 residues: CASSYSWQWNTEAFF. The CDR3 DNA follows: TGTGCCAGCAGTTACTCGTGGCAGTGGAACACTGAAGCTTTCTTT.

The gene calls are TRBV19 and TRBJ2-3, with D hard to call. Germline CDR1 reads LNHDA; CDR2 reads SQIVND (reference sequence). The CDR3 is made up of 14 amino acids. V was shortened by 9 bases and J by 0 bases, with 13 bases between the two germline ends. CDR3 sequence reads: CASRLSMSTDTQYF. CDR3 coding DNA: TGTGCCAGCAGGTTAAGCATGAGCACAGATACGCAGTATTTT.